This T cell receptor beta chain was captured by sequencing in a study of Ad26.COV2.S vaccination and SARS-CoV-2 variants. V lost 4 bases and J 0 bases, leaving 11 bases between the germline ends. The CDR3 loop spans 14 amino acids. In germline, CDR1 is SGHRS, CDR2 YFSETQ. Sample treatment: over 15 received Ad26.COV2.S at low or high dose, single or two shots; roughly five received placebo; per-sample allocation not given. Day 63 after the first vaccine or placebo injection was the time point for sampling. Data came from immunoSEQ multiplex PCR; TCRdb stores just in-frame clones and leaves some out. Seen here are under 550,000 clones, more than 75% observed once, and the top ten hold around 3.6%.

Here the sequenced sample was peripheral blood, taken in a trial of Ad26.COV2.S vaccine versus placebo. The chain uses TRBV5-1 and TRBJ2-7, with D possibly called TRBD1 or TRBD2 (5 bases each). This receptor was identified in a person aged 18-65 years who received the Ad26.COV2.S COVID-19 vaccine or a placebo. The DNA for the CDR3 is TGCGCCAGCAGCACGGGACCTGTCTCCTACGAGCAGTACTTC. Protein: CASSTGPVSYEQYF.